This T cell receptor (beta chain) was recovered during a study of T cells in Graves' hyperthyroidism and ophthalmopathy. Trimming removed 8 bases at V and 2 bases at J, with 13 bases between. The germline gives CDR1 KGHSH, CDR2 LQKENI. This CDR3 has 13 amino acids. General study findings and limits: The blood repertoire included most of the expanded thyroid clonotypes above 0.001.

TCR beta CDR3 region amplification was performed from RNA transcripts. HTBI primers drove first-round RT-PCR of the TCR CDR3. MiXCR, applied by TCRdb to the multiplex PCR reads, yields one record per CDR3 protein. The table records about 360,000 distinct CDR3 sequences, 15% to 20% of them present only once. The table lists this clonotype with many counts. Its cognate antigen is unknown. The clonotype was recovered from a woman younger than 30 with Graves' hyperthyroidism. This rearrangement joins TRBV18 to TRBJ2-7; a possible D gene is TRBD1 (5 bases). Sequencing used blood. Here the CDR3 reads CASSPLGAYEQYF. CDR3 coding DNA: TGTGCCAGCAGCCCCCTAGGGGCCTACGAGCAGTACTTC.